The 25 T cell receptor beta chains below were found in one sample sequenced in a study of CD8 T cells in ankylosing spondylitis. Using its own MiXCR run on the 5' RACE reads, TCRdb lists one record per CDR3 protein. The sample holds hundreds of thousands of distinct CDR3 sequences, 10% to 15% seen once. Study findings and constraints: Ankylosing spondylitis blood seemed to carry a telltale TCR beta motif made of several highly homologous variants.

No antigen has been identified for these receptors. Sequencing was carried out using blood, either unsorted or a sorted T cell fraction (not recorded which). The receptors were sampled from a male donor with ankylosing spondylitis.

For this clonotype: At one end the junction does not follow the germline gene, possibly because of a read error. The chain couples TRBV20-1 to TRBJ2-3; 8 bases fit TRBD2. The CDR3 covers 15 residues. CDR1 is DFQATT and CDR2 is SNEGSKA in the germline V gene (reference sequence). In DNA form, the CDR3 reads TGCAGTGCTGGAGATCCGACTAGCGGCACAGATACGCAGTATTTT. Amino acid sequence: CSAGDPTSGTDTQYF.

This clonotype was observed a few times. The chain links TRBV15 to TRBJ2-1; D call uncertain. V was clipped by 3 bases and J by 12 bases, with 15 bases between them. CDR3 length: 13 amino acids. The germline V gene has CDR1 LNHNV and CDR2 YYDKDF (reference sequence). The CDR3 nucleotides are TGTGCCACCAGCAGCTCGCGACGTCCCGGGCAGTTCTTC. Encoded protein: CATSSSRRPGQFF.

The chain carries TRBV15 and TRBJ2-7; D is possibly TRBD2 (6 bases). The length of the CDR3 is 16 residues. Germline CDR1 reads LNHNV; CDR2 reads YYDKDF (reference sequence). V was pared by 3 bases and J by 7 bases, with 22 bases between. CDR3 loop: CATSRTRDSLGKEQYF. The CDR3 coding sequence is TGTGCCACCAGCAGGACCCGGGACTCCTTAGGGAAGGAGCAGTACTTC.

This clonotype has a handful of counts. This chain connects TRBV12-3 or TRBV12-4 to TRBJ2-3; 7 nucleotides agree with TRBD2. This CDR3 is built from 15 residues. Losses at the gene ends were 5 bases for V and 4 bases for J; bases not matched to a gene: 9. This CDR3 is CASSANVGGADTQYF. The CDR3 bases are TGTGCCAGCAGTGCCAATGTGGGGGGGGCAGATACGCAGTATTTT.

This clonotype was found a few times. The chain uses TRBV20-1 and TRBJ1-4, with TRBD1 matching over 12 bases. Trimming took 6 bases from V and 0 from J; bases not matched to a gene: 17. Germline CDR1 DFQATT, CDR2 SNEGSKA (reference sequence). The CDR3 totals 20 residues. CDR3 coding DNA: TGCAGTGCCCGCTCGGCTCCGGGACAGGGGGCCTTCGCAACTAATGAAAAACTGTTTTTT. Translating gives CSARSAPGQGAFATNEKLFF.

V gene TRBV7-2 combines with J gene TRBJ2-7; 8 bases agree with TRBD2. Trimming removed 4 bases from V and 3 bases from J; junction bases left unmatched: 8. The germline gives CDR1 SGHTA, CDR2 FQGNSA. The CDR3 has 15 residues. The CDR3 is CASSSTPGRGYEQYF. For the CDR3, the DNA is TGTGCCAGCAGCTCAACCCCCGGGAGGGGCTACGAGCAGTACTTC.

The rearrangement joins TRBV12-3 or TRBV12-4 to TRBJ1-5, with D possibly TRBD1 on 5 matching bases. CDR3 size: 15 residues. V was shortened by 3 bases and J by 5 bases, with 14 bases between the two germline ends. The CDR3 DNA reads TGTGCCAGCAGTTTCTGGGGCTCGACGGATCAGCCCCAGCATTTT. Its translation is CASSFWGSTDQPQHF.

This chain uses TRBV9 with TRBJ2-5; 7 nucleotides agree with TRBD2. Germline V lookup: CDR1 SGDLS, CDR2 YYNGEE. V lost 0 bases and J lost 4; bases outside the gene matches: 6. The CDR3 spans 15 residues. This CDR3 is CASSVVGRAGETQYF. DNA for the CDR3: TGTGCCAGCAGCGTAGTTGGGAGGGCCGGAGAGACCCAGTACTTC. Looking up the rest from reference TRBV9 and TRBJ2-5 gives the full variable domain: DSGVTQTPKHLITATGQRVTLRCSPRSGDLSVYWYQQSLDQGLQFLIQYYNGEERAKGNILERFSAQQFPDLHSELNLSSLELGDSALYFCASSVVGRAGETQYFGPGTRLLVL.

The gene calls are TRBV6-6 and TRBJ2-1; weak D call: TRBD2 (5 bases). This CDR3 is built from 11 residues. CDR1 and CDR2 (germline): MNHNY, SVGAGI (reference sequence). V was trimmed by 6 bases and J by 9 bases, leaving 9 bases between them. CDR3 in amino acids: CASSPSFEQFF. The CDR3 bases are TGTGCCAGCAGCCCTAGCTTTGAGCAGTTCTTC.

The chain links TRBV7-9 to TRBJ2-6; D unclear. There are 15 residues in the CDR3. Germline-derived CDR1 and CDR2 are SEHNR and FQNEAQ (reference sequence). Trimming pared 5 bases from V and 4 bases from J, leaving 12 bases between. DNA for the CDR3: TGTGCCAGCAGCCCCCCTAACCGGGGGGCCAACGTCCTGACTTTC. Its protein is CASSPPNRGANVLTF.

This clonotype showed up just a few times. The chain is built from TRBV7-2 and TRBJ2-1, with a weak D call TRBD1 (6 bases). The germline gives CDR1 SGHTA, CDR2 FQGNSA. The length of the CDR3 is 15 residues. Trimming left V 1 base short and J 12 bases short, with 19 bases between. The CDR3 is CASSLEGAGETGQFF. The CDR3 nucleotides read TGTGCCAGCAGCTTAGAAGGGGCAGGGGAGACGGGGCAGTTCTTC.

The sample holds many counts of this clonotype. V usage is TRBV2 and J usage is TRBJ2-7; 8 bases are a match to TRBD1. Germline loops: CDR1 SNHLY, CDR2 FYNNEI. This CDR3 comprises 14 residues. V dropped 3 bases and J dropped 3; count of bases not matched to a gene: 4. The CDR3 loop reads CASSDQGASYEQYF. Here the CDR3 DNA reads TGTGCCAGCAGTGACCAGGGGGCTAGCTACGAGCAGTACTTC.

This chain joins TRBV6-5 and TRBJ1-1; D possibly corresponds to TRBD1 (5 bases). Trimming took 0 bases from V and 4 from J, leaving 12 bases between them. CDR3 length equals 15 residues. Looked up from germline, CDR1 is MNHEY and CDR2 is SVGAGI. CDR3 in amino acids: CASSYSSRDPTEAFF. CDR3 bases: TGTGCCAGCAGTTACTCGAGCAGGGACCCCACTGAAGCTTTCTTT.

This clonotype was recorded many times. The gene calls are TRBV29-1 and TRBJ1-6; D unclear. The CDR3 totals 13 residues. Germline CDR1 SQVTM, CDR2 ANQGSEA. Trimming removed 0 bases at V and 9 bases at J, with 9 bases between. The CDR3 protein is CSVEEQTGSPLHF. The CDR3 DNA reads as TGCAGCGTTGAAGAGCAAACGGGTTCACCCCTCCACTTT.

This clonotype was counted at least ten times. The chain is built from TRBV11-1 and TRBJ2-3; 8 nucleotides line up with TRBD2. This CDR3 is built from 14 residues. Germline V gene data show CDR1 as SGHAT and CDR2 as FQDESV (reference sequence). V trimming: 4 bases; J trimming: 6 bases; junction bases outside the gene matches: 6. The CDR3 DNA sequence: TGTGCCAGCAGCTCACTAGCGGTGATGGATACGCAGTATTTT. The encoded protein is CASSSLAVMDTQYF.

This rearrangement joins TRBV11-2 to TRBJ2-1, with 7 bases fitting TRBD2. Germline CDR1 SGHAT, CDR2 FQNNGV. The V and J ends lost 6 bases and 7 bases, in that order; junction bases with no gene match: 12. The CDR3 length is 15 residues. This chain's CDR3 is CASSQRGGRGNEQFF. For the CDR3, the DNA is TGTGCCAGCAGTCAAAGGGGCGGGAGAGGGAATGAGCAGTTCTTC.

The sample holds many counts of this clonotype. The V call is TRBV20-1, the J call TRBJ2-6; D is perhaps TRBD1 (5 bases). The CDR3 is 16 residues long. Looked up from germline, CDR1 is DFQATT and CDR2 is SNEGSKA (reference sequence). V was trimmed by 0 bases and J by 4 bases, leaving 13 bases between them. In nucleotides, the CDR3 is TGCAGTGCTAGAGATCAGGGATTTTCCGGGGCCAACGTCCTGACTTTC. This sequence encodes CSARDQGFSGANVLTF.

The V call is TRBV20-1, the J call TRBJ1-2, with no clear D. In germline, CDR1 is DFQATT, CDR2 SNEGSKA (reference sequence). The CDR3 is 12 amino acids. The V end lost 3 bases, the J end lost 3 bases, and 8 bases lay between the germline ends. The CDR3 DNA is TGCAGTGCTAGTCCGGGATACTATGGCTACACCTTC. Its translation: CSASPGYYGYTF.

The V and J genes are TRBV5-5 and TRBJ1-1; D might be TRBD1 (6 bases). Germline V CDR1 and CDR2: SGHKS, YYEKEE (reference sequence). This CDR3 region has 14 residues. The germline V and J ends were trimmed by 3 bases and 3 bases, with 12 bases remaining between them. CDR3 nucleotides: TGTGCCAGCAGCTACGTACAGGGCTACACTGAAGCTTTCTTT. The encoded protein is CASSYVQGYTEAFF.

The chain combines TRBV5-1 with TRBJ2-1; 8 bases are a match to TRBD2. This CDR3 spans 17 amino acids. Germline CDR1 reads SGHRS; CDR2 reads YFSETQ. Trimming cost V 2 bases and J 2 bases; bases outside gene matches: 9. The CDR3 DNA reads TGCGCCAGCAGCTTTGGATCGGGAGGGGTCCCCTACAATGAGCAGTTCTTC. It encodes CASSFGSGGVPYNEQFF.

This clonotype has more than one count but fewer than ten. The chain employs TRBV15 and TRBJ2-2, with D possibly TRBD2 on 6 matching bases. CDR1 and CDR2 (germline): LNHNV, YYDKDF (reference sequence). The CDR3 is 14 residues long. V was pared by 5 bases and J by 6 bases, with 13 bases between. The CDR3 DNA is TGTGCCACCAGCCCCCAGGGCGGGGCCGGGGAGCTGTTTTTT. This encodes CATSPQGGAGELFF.

The chain employs TRBV9 and TRBJ2-3; the match to TRBD1 covers 12 bases. The junction had 5 bases not matched to a gene; V was cut back by 2 bases and J by 1 base. This CDR3 region has 17 residues. Per germline, CDR1 SGDLS and CDR2 YYNGEE. For the CDR3, the DNA is TGTGCCAGCAGCGTGGGACAGGGGGCTGTAGGCACAGATACGCAGTATTTT. Translation gives CASSVGQGAVGTDTQYF. The full variable domain, in which reference TRBV9 and TRBJ2-3 provide the parts outside the CDR3, is DSGVTQTPKHLITATGQRVTLRCSPRSGDLSVYWYQQSLDQGLQFLIQYYNGEERAKGNILERFSAQQFPDLHSELNLSSLELGDSALYFCASSVGQGAVGTDTQYFGPGTRLTVL.

This chain joins TRBV20-1 and TRBJ2-1; D may correspond to TRBD1 or TRBD2 (5 bases each). Per the germline V gene, CDR1 is DFQATT and CDR2 is SNEGSKA (reference sequence). The CDR3 loop spans 15 amino acids. The V end was cut by 8 bases, the J end by 0 bases, with 17 bases between. The DNA of the CDR3 is TGCAGTTTCCGCGGTCCAGGGAGCTCCTACAATGAGCAGTTCTTC. This codes for CSFRGPGSSYNEQFF.

Many counts were recorded for this clonotype. The chain recombines TRBV5-1 with TRBJ1-2, with TRBD1 as a possible D gene (6 bases). Trimming shortened V by 0 bases and J by 2 bases, and 11 bases separated the two germline ends. Germline V gene data show CDR1 as SGHRS and CDR2 as YFSETQ. There are 15 residues in the CDR3. The CDR3 spells CASSLGTGLNYGYTF. DNA for the CDR3: TGCGCCAGCAGCTTGGGTACAGGGTTAAACTATGGCTACACCTTC.

This clonotype was seen only a few times. The chain carries TRBV4-3 and TRBJ1-2, with D maybe TRBD1 (6 bases). The CDR3 has 14 amino acids. Trimming left V 3 bases short and J 4 bases short, with 12 bases between. CDR1 LGHNA and CDR2 YSLEER come from the germline V gene. Here the CDR3 reads CASSHVPRGYGYTF. CDR3 coding DNA: TGCGCCAGCAGCCATGTTCCCAGGGGCTATGGCTACACCTTC.